This is a list of T cell receptor beta chains from one sample in a study of somatic mutations in cytotoxic T cells in rheumatoid arthritis. Sequenced by immunoSEQ multiplex PCR; TCRdb stores in-frame clones only, minus some. The repertoire includes roughly 20,000 clones, approximately 69% of them detected once, and about 5.2% sits in the top ten. Sequenced input: CD8+ T cells sorted from blood. The origin of the receptors is a man in his sixties in good health. Both conserved end residues are part of each CDR3. A D gene is named only where the DNA matches it firmly. Some rows have no size entry. The others give once, few or many, or a class for an expanded clone.

v_gene	abundance	j_gene	d_gene	CDR3nt	CDR3aa
TRBV6-5	-	TRBJ2-7	TRBD1	TGTGCCAGCAGTCCCGGACAGGGGTCCTACGAGCAGTACTTC	CASSPGQGSYEQYF
TRBV19	-	TRBJ1-1	-	TGTGCCAGTAGTATACAGGGCCGCACTGAAGCTTTCTTT	CASSIQGRTEAFF
TRBV9	once	TRBJ2-1	TRBD2	TGTGCCAGCAGCGTAGACCCTGAGGGACTAGCGATAAATGAGCAGTTCTTC	CASSVDPEGLAINEQFF
TRBV11-2	-	TRBJ2-7	TRBD2	TGTGCCAGCAGCTTCTACGTTAGCGGGAGATACTACGAGCAGTACTTC	CASSFYVSGRYYEQYF
TRBV4-1	-	TRBJ1-2	TRBD1	TGCGCCAGCAGCCAGGCCTACAGGGACAGGGGCAGCGGCTACACCTTC	CASSQAYRDRGSGYTF
TRBV18	few	TRBJ2-4	TRBD1	TGTGCCAGCTCACCCGACAGGGGAGGAGCTCCGGCCAAAAACATTCAGTACTTC	CASSPDRGGAPAKNIQYF
TRBV7-9	few	TRBJ2-7	TRBD1	TGTGCCAGCAGCTTTGTGACAGGGAATGACGAGCAGTACTTC	CASSFVTGNDEQYF
TRBV27	-	TRBJ2-1	TRBD2	TGTGCCAGCAGTTGGACTAGCGGAGGCTCCTACAATGAGCAGTTCTTC	CASSWTSGGSYNEQFF
TRBV4-1	-	TRBJ2-3	TRBD2	TGCGCCAGCGCCTCGGGAGGGGGGGCAGATACGCAGTATTTT	CASASGGGADTQYF
TRBV27	-	TRBJ2-3	TRBD2	TGTGCCAGCAGCGGACTAGCAGTCACAGATACGCAGTATTTT	CASSGLAVTDTQYF